This TCR beta chain was found in a study of T cell repertoires and Cas9 in healthy adults. Study-level information: CD4 and CD8 compartments: SpCas9-reactive T cells profiled for potency, cytotoxicity, lineage. Study-wide findings and caveats: In vitro, SpCas9-reactive Tregs were reported to curb effector T cell proliferation and function.

Data came from immunoSEQ multiplex PCR; TCRdb stores just in-frame clones and leaves some out. This sample has about 22,000 clones; about 90% occur once, and the top ten carry roughly 1.4%. The CDR3 loop spans 14 amino acids. Per the germline V gene, CDR1 is LNHDA and CDR2 is SQIVND (reference sequence). Trimming cost V 4 bases and J 2 bases, with 11 bases left between them. Points on this clone: Its cognate antigen is unknown.

The sequenced material came from CD4+ effector T cells (CD127+, CD25-, CD137-, CD154-) from PBMCs; culture status not recorded. The sequence derives from a human donor in good health. The chain employs TRBV19 and TRBJ1-1; unclear D gene. The DNA for the CDR3 is TGTGCCAGTAGTACCACCCTAAAAAACACTGAAGCTTTCTTT. Amino acids: CASSTTLKNTEAFF.